This T cell receptor (beta chain) is from a study of T cells in Graves' hyperthyroidism and ophthalmopathy. Across the study: Upon initial diagnosis and before any treatment, peripheral blood was collected. Notes on the study in general: Ophthalmopathy got predicted by the model a median roughly 6.1 months before its onset. Blood also showed most of the thyroid clonotypes that were expanded above 0.001.

Each person with ophthalmopathy scored at least 3 on the Clinical Activity Score, reached NOSPECS grade 4 or higher, and had been ill under 3 months. A word on this clonotype: What it recognizes is unknown.

Amplification targeted TCR beta CDR3 regions from RNA transcripts. In the first-round RT-PCR of the TCR CDR3, the HTBI primer set was used. TCRdb re-analysed the multiplex PCR reads in MiXCR, keeping a single row per CDR3 protein. The table includes hundreds of thousands of distinct CDR3 sequences, about a sixth detected once. The germline CDR1 and CDR2 sequences are LNHNV and YYDKDF (reference sequence). V lost 7 bases to trimming and J lost 4 bases; unmatched junction nucleotides: 8. This CDR3 is built from 17 residues. The material sequenced was blood. This TCR derives from a young woman with Graves' ophthalmopathy. The V gene is TRBV15, the J gene TRBJ2-2, with TRBD2 matching 14 bases. The CDR3 DNA reads as TGTGCCACCACCGACGGGACTAGCGGGAGTGGCACCGGGGAGCTGTTTTTT. Translating it yields CATTDGTSGSGTGELFF.